Below, 20 T cell receptor beta chains from the same sample are listed, as sequenced in a study of chemoradiotherapy in HPV16-positive cancers. Libraries were prepared by immunoSEQ multiplex PCR; TCRdb keeps only in-frame clonotypes and omits some of them. The sample shows under 5,500 clones, 74% of them seen only once. Sequences were derived from tumor tissue, sampled from a patient who underwent chemoradiotherapy. These receptor sequences come from a human donor with HPV-associated anogenital cancer.

This chain links TRBV11-2 with TRBJ1-1; TRBD1 is a possible D gene (5 bases). The germline V gene encodes CDR1 SGHAT and CDR2 FQNNGV. This CDR3 has 15 residues. Trimming took 0 bases from V and 3 from J, leaving 11 bases between them. The CDR3 sequence: CASSLDPGLHTEAFF. In nucleotides, the CDR3 is TGTGCCAGCAGCTTAGATCCAGGGCTGCACACTGAAGCTTTCTTT.

The rearrangement links TRBV28 to TRBJ1-1; the D is unclear. The V and J ends lost 10 bases and 3 bases respectively, with 15 bases between them. This CDR3 spans 13 amino acids. Germline-derived CDR1 and CDR2 are MDHEN and SYDVKM. The CDR3 DNA follows: TGTGCCAAATCGCTGTTTGAGGACACTGAAGCTTTCTTT. It codes for CAKSLFEDTEAFF.

The chain combines TRBV7-6 with TRBJ1-1; D gene ambiguous. The CDR3 covers 18 residues. Germline V gene lookup returns CDR1 SGHVS and CDR2 FNYEAQ. The V gene lost 1 base and the J gene lost 4 bases, with 22 bases spanning the gap. CDR3 sequence: CASSLGFGVWDRSTEAFF. CDR3 nucleotides: TGTGCCAGCAGCTTAGGTTTTGGGGTTTGGGATCGGAGCACTGAAGCTTTCTTT.

V and J are TRBV7-7 and TRBJ2-3, with a tentative D call TRBD2 (6 bases). Germline CDR1 is SSHAT and CDR2 is FNYEAQ (reference sequence). This CDR3 is built from 13 residues. CDR3 in DNA: TGTGCTAGCGGACCCACAGCCACAGATACGCAGTATTTT. It yields the protein CASGPTATDTQYF.

V is TRBV29-1 and J is TRBJ2-5; maybe TRBD2 (6 bases). CDR1 is SQVTM and CDR2 is ANQGSEA in the germline V gene. V lost 8 bases to trimming and J lost 0 bases, with 13 bases between them. The CDR3 totals 13 residues. CDR3 region: CSTRGFYQETQYF. CDR3 nucleotide sequence: TGCAGCACCCGGGGGTTTTACCAAGAGACCCAGTACTTC.

The genes are TRBV14 and TRBJ2-7; D is ambiguous. The V end lost 0 bases, the J end lost 3 bases, and 15 bases lay between the germline ends. Germline CDR1 is SGHDN and CDR2 is FVKESK. This CDR3 is built from 16 residues. CDR3 protein: CASSQDYSLPIYEQYF. DNA for the CDR3: TGTGCCAGCAGCCAAGACTACTCCTTACCCATCTACGAGCAGTACTTC.

This rearrangement joins TRBV10-2 to TRBJ1-2; maybe TRBD1 (5 bases). CDR1 and CDR2 (germline): WSHSY, SAAADI. CDR3 size: 15 residues. The V gene lost 0 bases and the J gene lost 5 bases, with 13 bases spanning the gap. The CDR3 spells CASSESLGTAYGYTF. CDR3 coding DNA: TGCGCCAGCAGTGAGTCGCTAGGGACGGCGTATGGCTACACCTTC.

The chain uses TRBV5-4 and TRBJ2-2, with D maybe TRBD1 (6 bases). This CDR3 spans 14 amino acids. The V gene lost 4 bases and the J gene lost 7 bases, with 14 bases spanning the gap. The germline V gene has CDR1 SGHNT and CDR2 YYREEE (reference sequence). The CDR3 DNA sequence: TGTGCCAGCAGCCTTAAGCAGGGGCACGGGGAGCTGTTTTTT. It codes for CASSLKQGHGELFF.

This sequence joins TRBV11-3 and TRBJ2-1; 12 bases match TRBD2. The CDR3 runs to 17 residues. Unmatched junction bases numbered 4, after V lost 1 base and J lost 3 bases. Germline CDR1 reads SGHNT; CDR2 reads YENEEA. The CDR3 bases are TGTGCCAGCAGCTTAGGGGCGACTAGCGGGAGCTACAATGAGCAGTTCTTC. Its protein is CASSLGATSGSYNEQFF.

The rearrangement links TRBV1 to TRBJ2-1. TRBV1 counts as a pseudogene. This CDR3 region has 16 residues. DNA of the CDR3: TGCACCAGCAGCCAAGGGATCGGTGGCTCCTACAATGAGCAGTTCTTC. Translation: CTSSQGIGGSYNEQFF.

The genes are TRBV30 and TRBJ1-6, with 7 bases matching TRBD1. The CDR3 is 14 residues long. The germline V gene encodes CDR1 GTSNPN and CDR2 SVGIG (reference sequence). Trimming cost V 1 base and J 9 bases; bases outside gene matches: 6. The CDR3 loop is CAWSEAGGLSPLHF. The DNA of the CDR3 is TGTGCCTGGAGTGAGGCAGGGGGTCTTTCACCCCTCCACTTT.

This clone came up a few times. The chain recombines TRBV7-2 with TRBJ1-3; the D gene is possibly TRBD1 (5 bases). CDR3 length equals 16 residues. V lost 5 bases, J lost 4 bases, and 18 bases lay in between. Germline V gene lookup returns CDR1 SGHTA and CDR2 FQGNSA. CDR3 DNA: TGTGCCAGCAGCCCCCGTCCTTGGGGGATGGGAAACACCATATATTTT. Amino acid sequence: CASSPRPWGMGNTIYF. The full variable domain, in which reference TRBV7-2 and TRBJ1-3 provide the parts outside the CDR3, is GAGVSQSPSNKVTEKGKDVELRCDPISGHTALYWYRQSLGQGLEFLIYFQGNSAPDKSGLPSDRFSAERTGGSVSTLTIQRTQQEDSAVYLCASSPRPWGMGNTIYFGEGSWLTVV.

The chain links TRBV7-2 to TRBJ2-2; TRBD1 matches 12 bases. V was pared by 4 bases and J by 6 bases, with 6 bases of the junction left unmatched. The CDR3 sequence is 16 residues long. Per the germline V gene, CDR1 is SGHTA and CDR2 is FQGNSA. The CDR3, as DNA: TGTGCCAGCAGCTCTCAGGGGACAGGGGGCCCCGGGGAGCTGTTTTTT. As protein: CASSSQGTGGPGELFF.

This clone was counted between two and nine times. V gene TRBV10-1 combines with J gene TRBJ2-5, with 7 nucleotides matching TRBD1. The V segment lost 9 bases and the J segment 5 bases; nucleotides outside the gene matches: 3. The CDR3 runs 11 residues. Germline assignment: CDR1 WNHNN and CDR2 SYGVQD (reference sequence). CDR3 coding DNA: TGCGCCAGAAGACAGGGTGAGACCCAGTACTTC. The encoded protein is CARRQGETQYF.

The chain recombines TRBV4-1 with TRBJ2-1, with a weak D call TRBD2 (6 bases). Germline V CDR1 and CDR2: MGHRA, YSYEKL. CDR3 length equals 16 residues. Between the trimmed V and J ends, which lost 0 bases and 4 bases, there was a span of 13 bases. CDR3 sequence: CASSQDRREPYNEQFF. DNA for the CDR3: TGCGCCAGCAGCCAAGATCGGCGGGAACCTTACAATGAGCAGTTCTTC.

This clone was observed a few times. The V gene is TRBV7-9, the J gene TRBJ2-5; 7 nucleotides align to TRBD1. V gave up 5 bases and J gave up 5 bases; unmatched junction bases: 8. The CDR3 has 14 residues. Looked up from germline, CDR1 is SEHNR and CDR2 is FQNEAQ (reference sequence). The CDR3 nucleotides read TGTGCCAGCAGCGCAGGACAGGTTAGCGAGACCCAGTACTTC. Protein product: CASSAGQVSETQYF.

This clone was observed a few times. The CDR3 region has the DNA TGTGCCAGCAGTTACTCCTTCGACAAGGGGCGCGAGCAGTACTTC. Translation: CASSYSFDKGREQYF. The chain carries TRBV6-5 and TRBJ2-7, with TRBD1 as a possible D gene (5 bases). This CDR3 has 15 amino acids. The V end lost 0 bases, the J end lost 6 bases, and 15 bases lay between the germline ends. CDR1 MNHEY and CDR2 SVGAGI come from the germline V gene.

For the CDR3, the DNA is TGTGCCAGCAGCTTAGTCCGCGTACCGGGACTCCCGTCTGGGGCCAACGTCCTGACTTTC. It codes for CASSLVRVPGLPSGANVLTF. This chain joins TRBV11-3 and TRBJ2-6; a weak D match, TRBD2 (6 bases). The CDR3 covers 20 residues. The germline V gene has CDR1 SGHNT and CDR2 YENEEA. Trimming removed 1 base at V and 1 base at J, with 20 bases between.

The genes are TRBV27 and TRBJ1-5; D perhaps matches TRBD1 (5 bases). CDR3 length: 15 amino acids. The ends were cut back, 2 bases at V and 0 bases at J, with 8 bases in the middle. Germline CDR1 and CDR2: MNHEY and SMNVEV (reference sequence). CDR3 sequence reads: CASSLGGYSNQPQHF. CDR3 DNA: TGTGCCAGCAGTTTAGGGGGTTATAGCAATCAGCCCCAGCATTTT.

The chain carries TRBV30 and TRBJ2-7; tentatively, D is TRBD2 (6 bases). Looked up from germline, CDR1 is GTSNPN and CDR2 is SVGIG (reference sequence). V lost 5 bases to trimming and J lost 3 bases, with 11 bases between them. CDR3 length equals 12 residues. The CDR3 here is CAWSRGFYEQYF. CDR3 bases: TGTGCCTGGTCTCGGGGGTTCTACGAGCAGTACTTC.